This T cell receptor beta chain was recovered during a study of blood T cells in healthy people across ages. This clonotype was observed many times. A J-beta primer mix and a sample-barcoded 5' primer were used in a second PCR of about 7 to 12 cycles. MiXCR, run by TCRdb on the 5' RACE reads, gives a single entry per CDR3 protein. The data contain under 700,000 distinct CDR3 sequences, 20% to 30% of them seen just once; the ten biggest clones take up approximately 10%. The CDR3 runs to 15 residues. The ends lost 4 bases at V and 3 bases at J; junction bases unmatched: 5. Germline CDR1 SGHRS, CDR2 YFSETQ. The same sample was also studied in work on T cells of mothers and their children. This second report adds: The study recruited a few healthy Caucasian mothers and their six children as donors. Sequencing returned over 10 million TCR beta CDR3 reads per mother and several million per child.

The sequenced material came from blood. The sequence was obtained from a boy younger than 18 in good health. The chain recombines TRBV5-1 with TRBJ2-1; 9 bases map to TRBD1. CDR3 loop: CASSTGQGFYNEQFF. CDR3 in DNA: TGCGCCAGCAGCACGGGACAGGGCTTCTACAATGAGCAGTTCTTC. Together with reference TRBV5-1 and TRBJ2-1, the CDR3 gives the full variable domain: KAGVTQTPRYLIKTRGQQVTLSCSPISGHRSVSWYQQTPGQGLQFLFEYFSETQRNKGNFPGRFSGRQFSNSRSEMNVSTLELGDSALYLCASSTGQGFYNEQFFGPGTRLTVL.